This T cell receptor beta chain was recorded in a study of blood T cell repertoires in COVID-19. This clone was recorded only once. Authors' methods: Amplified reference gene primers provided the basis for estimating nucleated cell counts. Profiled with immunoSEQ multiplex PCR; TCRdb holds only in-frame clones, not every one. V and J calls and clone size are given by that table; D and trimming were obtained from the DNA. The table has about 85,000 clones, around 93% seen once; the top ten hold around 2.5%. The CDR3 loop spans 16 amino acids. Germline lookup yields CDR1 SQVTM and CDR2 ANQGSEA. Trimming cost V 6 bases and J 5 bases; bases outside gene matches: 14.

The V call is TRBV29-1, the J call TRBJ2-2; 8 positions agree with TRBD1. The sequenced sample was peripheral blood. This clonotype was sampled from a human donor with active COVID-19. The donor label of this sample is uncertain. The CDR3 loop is CSVSNQDRVVTGELFF. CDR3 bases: TGCAGCGTCAGCAACCAGGACAGGGTGGTTACCGGGGAGCTGTTTTTT.